What follows describes a single TCR beta chain. The sample belongs to a study of technical replicates of blood from a handful of donors. Libraries were prepared by immunoSEQ multiplex PCR; TCRdb keeps only in-frame clonotypes and omits some of them. The sample has around 100,000 clones, around 96% seen once. The CDR3 runs 16 residues. Germline loops: CDR1 MGHRA, CDR2 YSYEKL. Trimming took 1 base from V and 2 from J; bases not matched to a gene: 8. The receptor comes from a human donor in good health. Sequenced material: T cells isolated from PBMCs. This sequence joins TRBV4-1 and TRBJ2-7; 7 bases are a match to TRBD2. CDR3 in DNA: TGCGCCAGCAGCCAAGTATTTAGCGGGTATACCTACGAGCAGTACTTC. It encodes CASSQVFSGYTYEQYF.